This T cell receptor (beta chain) was profiled in a study of response to subunit inactivated influenza vaccine. The CDR3 length is 15 residues. Trimming took 5 bases from V and 3 from J, leaving 17 bases between them. TCRdb used MiXCR to reprocess the RT-PCR reads, holding one entry per CDR3 protein. This sample has hundreds of thousands of distinct CDR3 sequences; 6% to 9% occur once, and the top ten carry roughly 13%. Source: PBMCs from blood, taken 23 to 25 months after vaccination. The TCR comes from a man between 50 and 69 years old who received an inactivated influenza vaccine. The chain employs TRBV12-3 or TRBV12-4 and TRBJ2-7; tentatively, D is TRBD1 or TRBD2 (5 bases each). Written as DNA, the CDR3 is TGTGCCAGCAGTATAACAGGTCAGGGACGCTACGAGCAGTACTTC. This translates into CASSITGQGRYEQYF.